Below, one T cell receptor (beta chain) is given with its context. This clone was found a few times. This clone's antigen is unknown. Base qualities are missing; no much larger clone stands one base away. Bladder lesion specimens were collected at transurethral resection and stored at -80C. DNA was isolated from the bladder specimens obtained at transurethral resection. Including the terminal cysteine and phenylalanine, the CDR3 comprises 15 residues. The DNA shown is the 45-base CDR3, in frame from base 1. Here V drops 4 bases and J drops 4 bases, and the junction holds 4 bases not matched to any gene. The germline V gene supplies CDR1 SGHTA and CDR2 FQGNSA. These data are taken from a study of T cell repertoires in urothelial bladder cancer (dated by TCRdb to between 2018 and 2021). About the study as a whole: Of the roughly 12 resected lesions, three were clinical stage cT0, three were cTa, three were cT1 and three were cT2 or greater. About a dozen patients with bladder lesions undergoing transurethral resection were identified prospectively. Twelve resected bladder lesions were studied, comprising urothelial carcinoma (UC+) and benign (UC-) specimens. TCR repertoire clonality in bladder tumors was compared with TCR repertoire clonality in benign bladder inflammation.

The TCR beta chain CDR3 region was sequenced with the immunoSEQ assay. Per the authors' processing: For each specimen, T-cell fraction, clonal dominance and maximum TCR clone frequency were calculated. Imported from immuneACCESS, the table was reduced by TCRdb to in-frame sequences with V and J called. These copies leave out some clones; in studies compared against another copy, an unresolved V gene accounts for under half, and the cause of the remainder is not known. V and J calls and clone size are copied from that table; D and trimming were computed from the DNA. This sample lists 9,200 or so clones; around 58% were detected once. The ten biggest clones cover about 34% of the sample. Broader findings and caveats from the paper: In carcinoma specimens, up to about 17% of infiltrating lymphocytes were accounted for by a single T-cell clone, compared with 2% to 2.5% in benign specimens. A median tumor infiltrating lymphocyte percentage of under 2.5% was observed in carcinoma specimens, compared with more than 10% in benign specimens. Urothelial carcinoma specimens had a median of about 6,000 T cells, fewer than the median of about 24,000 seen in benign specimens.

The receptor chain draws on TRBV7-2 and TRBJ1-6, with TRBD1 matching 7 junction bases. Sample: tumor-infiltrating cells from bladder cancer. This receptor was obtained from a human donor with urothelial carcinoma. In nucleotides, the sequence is TGTGCCAGCAGCTACGAGGGGGCTTATAATTCACCCCTCCACTTT. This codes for CASSYEGAYNSPLHF.